The entry below describes one T cell receptor beta chain. TCRdb's copy holds only in-frame clones and misses some; the assay was immunoSEQ multiplex PCR. The table includes 70,000 to 80,000 clones, roughly 90% detected once. V trimming: 4 bases; J trimming: 3 bases; junction bases outside the gene matches: 8. The CDR3 extends over 15 amino acids. Germline CDR1 SNHLY, CDR2 FYNNEI. This entry is derived from a study of technical replicates of blood from a handful of donors. The V gene is TRBV2, the J gene TRBJ2-7; 8 nucleotides agree with TRBD1. The TCR originated in a human donor in good health. The sequencing sample was made of T cells isolated from PBMCs. CDR3 bases: TGTGCCAGCAGTGGTGGGATACAGGGGGGCTACGAGCAGTACTTC. Residues: CASSGGIQGGYEQYF. The variable domain in full, completed from reference TRBV2 and TRBJ2-7, reads EPEVTQTPSHQVTQMGQEVILRCVPISNHLYFYWYRQILGQKVEFLVSFYNNEISEKSEIFDDQFSVERPDGSNFTLKIRSTKLEDSAMYFCASSGGIQGGYEQYFGPGTRLTVT.